This T cell receptor beta chain originates from a study of T-cell reconstitution after alpha-beta-depleted transplantation in children. TCRbeta library preparation incorporated unique molecular identifiers. Using its own MiXCR run on the PCR reads, TCRdb lists one record per CDR3 protein. This table holds about 640,000 distinct CDR3 sequences, around 17% found once. CDR3 length equals 15 residues. Germline CDR1 is SGHRS and CDR2 is YFSETQ. Trimming took off 3 bases at V and 4 bases at J, with 13 bases between the two ends. The V call is TRBV5-1, the J call TRBJ2-2; no clear D gene. This sequence was found in a human donor who donated a stem cell graft to a child with acute myeloid leukemia. The starting material was PBMCs from the stem cell graft donor, obtained from the stem cell graft. CDR3 loop: CASSYGPSRTGELFF. Written as DNA, the CDR3 is TGCGCCAGCAGCTACGGGCCCTCCCGCACCGGGGAGCTGTTTTTT.